Below, one T cell receptor beta chain is given with its context. The source of the sample is a study of shared clonotypes between healthy human individuals. The germline V gene has CDR1 SGDLS and CDR2 YYNGEE. With V trimmed by 3 bases and J by 6 bases, 8 bases remained unmatched. This CDR3 is built from 15 residues. This table comes from immunoSEQ multiplex PCR, and its TCRdb copy is limited to in-frame clones, with some not included. The data contain around 620,000 clones, roughly 96% of them singletons. Naive-designated CD8 cells lacked CD45RO, were positively enriched for CCR7, and omitted terminally differentiated effector memory CD45RA+ cells.

The chain recombines TRBV9 with TRBJ2-7, with 11 bases that match TRBD2. The receptor comes from a woman in her twenties or thirties in good health. The sequenced sample consisted of naive CD8+ T cells sorted from blood. Here the CDR3 DNA reads TGTGCCAGCAGCGCAACTAGCGGGAGCTCCATCGAGCAGTACTTC. Encoded protein: CASSATSGSSIEQYF.